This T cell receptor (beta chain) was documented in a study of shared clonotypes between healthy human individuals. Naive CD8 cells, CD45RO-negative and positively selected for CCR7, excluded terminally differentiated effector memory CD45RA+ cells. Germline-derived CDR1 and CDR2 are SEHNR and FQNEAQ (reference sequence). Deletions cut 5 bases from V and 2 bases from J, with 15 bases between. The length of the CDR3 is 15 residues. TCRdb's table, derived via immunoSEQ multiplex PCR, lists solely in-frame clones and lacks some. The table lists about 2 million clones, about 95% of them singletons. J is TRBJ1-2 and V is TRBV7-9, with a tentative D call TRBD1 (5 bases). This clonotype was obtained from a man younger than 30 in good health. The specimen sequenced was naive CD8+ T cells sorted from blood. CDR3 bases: TGTGCCAGCAGCGATCCCCTGCGGGGGAACTATGGCTACACCTTC. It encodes CASSDPLRGNYGYTF.